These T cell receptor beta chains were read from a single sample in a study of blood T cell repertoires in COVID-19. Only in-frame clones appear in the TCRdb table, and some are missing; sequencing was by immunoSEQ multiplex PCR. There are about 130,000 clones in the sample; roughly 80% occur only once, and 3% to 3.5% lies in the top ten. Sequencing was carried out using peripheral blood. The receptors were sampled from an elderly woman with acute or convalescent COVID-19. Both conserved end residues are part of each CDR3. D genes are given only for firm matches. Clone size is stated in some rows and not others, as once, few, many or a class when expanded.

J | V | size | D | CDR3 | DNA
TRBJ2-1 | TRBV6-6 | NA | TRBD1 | CASSPGQYNEQFF | TGTGCCAGCAGCCCGGGACAGTACAATGAGCAGTTCTTC
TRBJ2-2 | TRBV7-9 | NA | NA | CASRLQGTGELFF | TGTGCCAGCAGACTACAGGGCACCGGGGAGCTGTTTTTT
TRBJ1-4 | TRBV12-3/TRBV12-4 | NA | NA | CASSLSGGEKLFF | TGTGCCAGCAGTCTCTCAGGTGGGGAAAAACTGTTTTTT
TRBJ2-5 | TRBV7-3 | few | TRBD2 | CASSPGAGGGQETQYF | TGTGCCAGCAGCCCCGGAGCGGGGGGGGGTCAAGAGACCCAGTACTTC
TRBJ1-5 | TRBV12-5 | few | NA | CASGVGGPYNQPQHF | TGTGCTAGTGGTGTGGGGGGCCCTTACAATCAGCCCCAGCATTTT
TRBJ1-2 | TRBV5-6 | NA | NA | CASSLVRVGYTF | TGTGCCAGCAGCTTGGTGCGGGTTGGCTACACCTTC
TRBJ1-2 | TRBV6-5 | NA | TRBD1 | CASKLDRADGYTF | TGTGCCAGCAAGTTGGACAGGGCTGATGGCTACACCTTC
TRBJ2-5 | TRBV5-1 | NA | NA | CASSLRQGTETQYF | TGCGCCAGCAGCTTGCGTCAGGGTACGGAGACCCAGTACTTC
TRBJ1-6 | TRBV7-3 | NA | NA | CASSLQGRYSPLHF | TGTGCCAGCAGCTTACAGGGAAGGTATTCACCCCTCCACTTT
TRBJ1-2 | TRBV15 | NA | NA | CATSRGGSYYGYTF | TGTGCCACCAGCAGAGGCGGGTCTTACTATGGCTACACCTTC
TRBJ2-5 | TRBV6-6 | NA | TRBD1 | CASSTGQGMTQYF | TGTGCCAGCAGTACCGGACAGGGGATGACCCAGTACTTC
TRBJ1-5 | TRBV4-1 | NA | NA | CASSQWDMGNQPQHF | TGCGCCAGCAGCCAATGGGACATGGGTAATCAGCCCCAGCATTTT
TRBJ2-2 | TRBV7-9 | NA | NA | CASGGNANTGELFF | TGTGCCAGCGGAGGGAACGCGAACACCGGGGAGCTGTTTTTT
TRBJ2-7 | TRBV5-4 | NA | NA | CASSLIPGSYEQYF | TGTGCCAGCAGCTTGATCCCAGGATCCTACGAGCAGTACTTC
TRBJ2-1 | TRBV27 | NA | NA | CASKQGRLGNNEQFF | TGTGCCAGCAAGCAGGGTAGATTGGGCAACAATGAGCAGTTCTTC
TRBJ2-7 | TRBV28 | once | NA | CASSLNRDEQYF | TGTGCCAGCAGTTTAAACCGGGACGAGCAGTACTTC
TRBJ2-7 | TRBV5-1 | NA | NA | CASSLIAGRTYEQYF | TGCGCCAGCAGCTTGATCGCTGGGAGGACCTACGAGCAGTACTTC
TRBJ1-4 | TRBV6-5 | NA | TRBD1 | CASRDRGRGAEKLFF | TGTGCCAGCAGAGACAGGGGCCGGGGGGCTGAAAAACTGTTTTTT
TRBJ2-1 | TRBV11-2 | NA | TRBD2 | CASSLVTSVSFLGEQFF | TGTGCCAGCAGCTTAGTTACTAGCGTCTCGTTTTTGGGTGAGCAGTTCTTC
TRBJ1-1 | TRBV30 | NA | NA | CAWSVRRDTEAFF | TGTGCCTGGAGTGTACGGAGGGACACTGAAGCTTTCTTT
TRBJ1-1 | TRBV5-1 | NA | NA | CASSLGGYGMNTEAFF | TGCGCCAGCAGTCTGGGAGGGTATGGGATGAACACTGAAGCTTTCTTT
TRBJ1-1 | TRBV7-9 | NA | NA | CASSPGRGRTEAFF | TGTGCCAGCAGCCCTGGGAGGGGACGAACTGAAGCTTTCTTT
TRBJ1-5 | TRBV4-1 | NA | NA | CASSQVSVNQPQHF | TGCGCCAGCAGCCAAGTTTCCGTAAATCAGCCCCAGCATTTT
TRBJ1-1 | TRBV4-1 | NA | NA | CASSLLNLGTSSGTEAFF | TGCGCCAGCAGCCTGCTCAACCTGGGGACGTCTAGCGGCACTGAAGCTTTCTTT